The 5 T cell receptor beta chains below were found in one sample sequenced in a study of blood T cell repertoires in COVID-19. Sequencing was performed with immunoSEQ multiplex PCR; in TCRdb, only in-frame clones are kept and a portion is missing. Found here are about 83,000 clones, 85% to 90% of them singletons; the top ten hold 8%. The sequencing input was peripheral blood. These receptor sequences come from an elderly man with active or convalescent COVID-19.

The chain employs TRBV30 and TRBJ1-1; 8 bases are shared with TRBD1. Germline lookup yields CDR1 GTSNPN and CDR2 SVGIG (reference sequence). After removal of 2 bases from V and 11 bases from J, the junction contained 7 bases not matched to a gene. This CDR3 is built from 12 residues. The CDR3 protein is CAWSPGGLGAFF. The CDR3 DNA follows: TGTGCCTGGAGTCCAGGGGGCCTTGGGGCTTTCTTT.

The chain joins TRBV6-2 or TRBV6-3 to TRBJ1-5; 7 bases align to TRBD1. V was clipped by 3 bases and J by 0 bases; unmatched bases: 2. Looked up from germline, CDR1 is MNHEY and CDR2 is SVGEGT. CDR3 size: 15 residues. The CDR3 loop reads CASSYNRGSNQPQHF. Written as DNA, the CDR3 is TGTGCCAGCAGTTATAACAGGGGTAGCAATCAGCCCCAGCATTTT.

This chain links TRBV11-2 with TRBJ2-1; 8 nucleotides align to TRBD1. Germline values: CDR1 SGHAT, CDR2 FQNNGV. The length of the CDR3 is 14 residues. V gave up 6 bases and J gave up 7 bases; unmatched junction bases: 8. The CDR3 nucleotides are TGTGCCAGCAGAGCCCAGGGGGCTCGGAATGAGCAGTTCTTC. Protein: CASRAQGARNEQFF. The variable domain in full, completed from reference TRBV11-2 and TRBJ2-1, reads EAGVAQSPRYKIIEKRQSVAFWCNPISGHATLYWYQQILGQGPKLLIQFQNNGVVDDSQLPKDRFSAERLKGVDSTLKIQPAKLEDSAVYLCASRAQGARNEQFFGPGTRLTVL.

This chain links TRBV11-3 with TRBJ2-1, with D possibly TRBD2 on 5 matching bases. Germline V gives CDR1 SGHNT, CDR2 YENEEA. The germline V and J ends were trimmed by 1 base and 6 bases, with 10 bases remaining between them. The CDR3 contains 14 residues. Here the CDR3 reads CASSLGGQTNEQFF. The CDR3 bases are TGTGCCAGCAGCTTAGGAGGGCAGACCAATGAGCAGTTCTTC.

This clone was seen a single time. J is TRBJ1-2 and V is TRBV13; no clear D. This CDR3 has 15 amino acids. V was cut by 0 bases and J by 0 bases, with 8 bases left in between. Germline CDR1 reads PRHDT; CDR2 reads FYEKMQ (reference sequence). The CDR3 bases are TGTGCCAGCAGCTTAGGGGGAGAAGCTAACTATGGCTACACCTTC. Protein product: CASSLGGEANYGYTF. The full variable domain, in which reference TRBV13 and TRBJ1-2 provide the parts outside the CDR3, is AAGVIQSPRHLIKEKRETATLKCYPIPRHDTVYWYQQGPGQDPQFLISFYEKMQSDKGSIPDRFSAQQFSDYHSELNMSSLELGDSALYFCASSLGGEANYGYTFGSGTRLTVV.